The source of this T cell receptor beta chain is a study of early T cells in non-severe SARS-CoV-2 infection. As for the study in general: From unsorted whole blood, bulk RNA was sequenced, and the chains remained unpaired.

Germline assignment: CDR1 MNHNY and CDR2 SVGAGI (reference sequence). This CDR3 comprises 15 residues. The V end lost 0 bases, the J end lost 0 bases, and 9 bases lay between the germline ends. This clonotype has a handful of counts. Unique molecular identifiers were affixed to single, distinct cDNA molecules. TCRdb redid the calling of the 5' RACE reads with MiXCR, one entry per CDR3 protein. Among 100,000 to 120,000 distinct CDR3 sequences listed, 10% to 15% were seen once. Sequencing used whole blood, obtained at baseline. The chain employs TRBV6-6 and TRBJ2-7; D gene ambiguous. The clonotype was recovered from an adult who was a healthcare worker with PCR-confirmed SARS-CoV-2 infection or an uninfected control (not recorded which). CDR3 in amino acids: CASSYSGASSYEQYF. As DNA, the CDR3 is TGTGCCAGCAGTTACTCAGGCGCAAGCTCCTACGAGCAGTACTTC.